These 15 T cell receptor beta chains were sequenced from one sample in a study of CD8 T cells in Susac syndrome. A quantity of about 0.45 to 1 ug RNA underwent reverse transcription using random hexamers. TCRdb reprocessed the immunoSEQ multiplex PCR reads with MiXCR, giving one entry per CDR3 protein. The sample contains about 280,000 distinct CDR3 sequences, approximately 84% of which appear only once. The sequenced material came from CD8+ T cells from PBMCs. These receptors came from a human donor with multiple sclerosis.

The V gene is TRBV20-1, the J gene TRBJ1-1; D is ambiguous. The CDR3 has 14 amino acids. Trimming removed 0 bases from V and 2 bases from J, with 10 bases in between. Looked up from germline, CDR1 is DFQATT and CDR2 is SNEGSKA (reference sequence). CDR3 coding DNA: TGCAGTGCTAGAGATAGGGCAGGTAACACTGAAGCTTTCTTT. Residues: CSARDRAGNTEAFF.

This chain uses TRBV6-2 or TRBV6-3 with TRBJ2-1; D tentatively fits TRBD1 or TRBD2 (5 bases each). Germline V gives CDR1 MNHEY, CDR2 SVGEGT. CDR3 length equals 14 residues. V dropped 7 bases and J dropped 4 bases, with 14 bases sitting between them. The CDR3 sequence: CASNPRGGYNEQFF. As DNA, the CDR3 is TGTGCCAGCAACCCTCGGGGCGGATACAATGAGCAGTTCTTC.

Comment on this clonotype: A much larger clone is a single base away; this may be a read error. The chain combines TRBV7-2 with TRBJ2-1; 11 nucleotides line up with TRBD2. Losses at the gene ends were 3 bases for V and 9 bases for J; bases not matched to a gene: 7. The length of the CDR3 is 15 residues. Germline V gene lookup returns CDR1 SGHTA and CDR2 FQGNSA. This CDR3 is CASSFLTSGNPEQFF. CDR3 DNA: TGTGCCAGCAGCTTTCTGACTAGCGGGAACCCTGAGCAGTTCTTC.

The chain joins TRBV14 to TRBJ1-2; D unclear. CDR1 and CDR2 (germline): SGHDN, FVKESK. The CDR3 contains 12 residues. The V and J ends lost 0 bases and 4 bases respectively, with 3 bases between them. CDR3 sequence reads: CASSQDSYGYTF. The CDR3 DNA is TGTGCCAGCAGCCAAGACAGCTATGGCTACACCTTC.

The CDR3 DNA follows: TGTGCCAGCAGTGAATTTCGGTTCTCCGGGACAGAAGGGTGGGATGGCTACACCTTC. Amino acids: CASSEFRFSGTEGWDGYTF. This sequence joins TRBV25-1 and TRBJ1-2, with 7 bases lining up with TRBD1. CDR1 is MGHDK and CDR2 is SYGVNS in the germline V gene. The CDR3 is 19 amino acids. Trimming cost V 1 base and J 6 bases; bases outside gene matches: 20.

The DNA for the CDR3 is TGCGCCAGCAGCCAGGGGATGAGCAATCAGCCCCAGCATTTT. Translating it yields CASSQGMSNQPQHF. The V call is TRBV4-1, the J call TRBJ1-5; D remains ambiguous. The CDR3 spans 14 residues. Trimming removed 3 bases from V and 1 base from J, with 7 bases in between. The germline V gene has CDR1 MGHRA and CDR2 YSYEKL.

The chain is built from TRBV4-2 and TRBJ2-1, with a tentative D call TRBD2 (6 bases). The germline gives CDR1 LGHNA, CDR2 YNFKEQ. V gave up 1 base and J gave up 4 bases, with 17 bases separating them. This CDR3 spans 17 amino acids. In DNA form, the CDR3 reads TGTGCCAGCAGCCAAGTGGTTACTAGCCGAAATTACAATGAGCAGTTCTTC. Translation: CASSQVVTSRNYNEQFF.

As DNA, the CDR3 is TGTGCCAGCAGTTTACTGATGTGGGACACTGAAGCTTTCTTT. Translation: CASSLLMWDTEAFF. The J gene is TRBJ1-1, the V gene TRBV28; D not certain. Trimming cost V 2 bases and J 3 bases, with 10 bases left between them. This CDR3 comprises 14 residues. Germline V CDR1 and CDR2: MDHEN, SYDVKM.

Only a few counts were recorded for this clonotype. The chain carries TRBV27 and TRBJ2-7, with 9 bases fitting TRBD1. The CDR3 runs 16 residues. V shed 7 bases, J shed 3 bases, and the junction held 13 bases outside the gene matches. Germline CDR1 reads MNHEY; CDR2 reads SMNVEV (reference sequence). The CDR3 sequence is CASKSGPGQGLYEQYF. The CDR3 DNA follows: TGTGCCAGCAAGAGCGGACCGGGACAGGGTCTCTACGAGCAGTACTTC.

The DNA for the CDR3 is TGTGCCAGCAGCTTACCAGCTGGGACTAGCATCTACGAGCAGTACTTC. Its protein is CASSLPAGTSIYEQYF. The V gene is TRBV7-6, the J gene TRBJ2-7; 9 bases line up with TRBD2. After removal of 2 bases from V and 3 bases from J, the junction contained 8 bases not matched to a gene. The CDR3 spans 16 residues. Per the germline V gene, CDR1 is SGHVS and CDR2 is FNYEAQ. The variable domain in full, completed from reference TRBV7-6 and TRBJ2-7, reads GAGVSQSPRYKVTKRGQDVALRCDPISGHVSLYWYRQALGQGPEFLTYFNYEAQQDKSGLPNDRFSAERPEGSISTLTIQRTEQRDSAMYRCASSLPAGTSIYEQYFGPGTRLTVT.

This clonotype was observed once. The CDR3, as DNA: TGTGCCAGTTCATTGGGAGTTCAGGACATCCGGGAAACTTTCTTT. It yields the protein CASSLGVQDIRETFF. The chain has TRBV27 and TRBJ1-1; TRBD1 is a possible D gene (5 bases). The V end lost 9 bases, the J end lost 12 bases, and 29 bases lay between the germline ends. Per germline, CDR1 MNHEY and CDR2 SMNVEV (reference sequence). There are 15 residues in the CDR3.

A few counts support this clonotype. Being one base from a much bigger clone, this may be a read error. The gene calls are TRBV28 and TRBJ1-1; D is ambiguous. CDR1 is MDHEN, CDR2 SYDVKM, per germline. The V gene lost 2 bases and the J gene lost 1 base, with 5 bases spanning the gap. The CDR3 is made up of 13 amino acids. CDR3 sequence reads: CASSLVGNTEAFF. The CDR3 DNA sequence: TGTGCCAGCAGTTTAGTGGGGAACACTGAAGCTTTCTTT.

V and J are TRBV15 and TRBJ1-1; D might be TRBD1 (6 bases). V lost 1 base to trimming and J lost 6 bases, with 6 bases between them. Germline assignment: CDR1 LNHNV and CDR2 YYDKDF (reference sequence). This CDR3 comprises 12 residues. The CDR3 reads CATSRGTAEAFF. Here the CDR3 DNA reads TGTGCCACCAGCAGAGGGACAGCTGAAGCTTTCTTT. Combining the CDR3 with reference TRBV15 and TRBJ1-1 gives the whole variable domain DAMVIQNPRYQVTQFGKPVTLSCSQTLNHNVMYWYQQKSSQAPKLLFHYYDKDFNNEADTPDNFQSRRPNTSFCFLDIRSPGLGDTAMYLCATSRGTAEAFFGQGTRLTVV.

This sequence joins TRBV30 and TRBJ2-7; 9 bases match TRBD2. Losses at the gene ends were 2 bases for V and 1 base for J; bases not matched to a gene: 6. CDR3 size: 15 residues. The V gene's germline CDR1 is GTSNPN and CDR2 SVGIG (reference sequence). CDR3 sequence (DNA): TGTGCCTGGAGTTACCTAGCGGGGCTTTCCTACGAGCAGTACTTC. Its translation: CAWSYLAGLSYEQYF.

The gene calls are TRBV29-1 and TRBJ2-7, with D unresolved. Trimming stripped 3 bases from V and 2 bases from J, with 11 bases between. The CDR3 totals 13 residues. The germline V gene encodes CDR1 SQVTM and CDR2 ANQGSEA. CDR3 region: CSVEAEMTYEQYF. The CDR3 bases are TGCAGCGTTGAGGCAGAAATGACCTACGAGCAGTACTTC.